This T cell receptor (beta chain) was recorded in a study of identifying expanded T cells in peripheral blood (dated by TCRdb to the late 2010s). About the full investigation: Separate aliquots of the same genomic DNA pool were sequenced to produce technical replicates, and four replicates were compared in pairs.

In its sample, this clone was seen once. Its antigen remains undetermined. One base away there is no much larger clone; base qualities are not given. The full study reports these points: The authors expected that biological variance in healthy repertoires might rise further over much longer intervals, such as months to years. For all healthy donors, the variance in clone template counts between roughly 2-week samples rose significantly as total template count increased. Between technical replicates the binomial model flagged 0.9 to 1.5 differentially abundant clones, whereas over two weeks the binomial model flagged about 16.4 and over roughly four weeks approximately 18. Across all healthy-donor time intervals, the beta-binomial model significantly cut both the number of clones called differentially abundant and the false-positive rate.

The CDR3 holds 17 amino acids from the cysteine to the phenylalanine. The kept DNA is CDR3 alone, 51 bases in frame from the first base. The germline V gene supplies CDR1 ENHRY and CDR2 SYGVKD. At the junction V is shortened by 3 bases and J by 2 bases; bases outside the gene matches: 3. The immunoSEQ Assay, which uses bias-controlled multiplex PCR amplification of genomic DNA, was used to profile TCRbeta CDR3 regions. The authors processed their data as follows. The absolute abundance of each unique TCRbeta CDR3 region was quantified after sequences were collapsed and filtered. Differential abundance was assessed using a binomial (Fisher-equivalent) model and a beta-binomial model in which time-dependent variance fitted from healthy donors was added. Any clone with fewer than 5 combined templates was excluded, and a clone was called differentially abundant if its Benjamini-Hochberg FDR was below 0.01. The form v = (b*log(k)+a)^2 was used to model beta-binomial variance as a function of total template count across the two samples. The source is immuneACCESS, and TCRdb retained only in-frame sequences with V and J called. Part of the clones is not carried over; for the studies checked, unresolved V genes explain less than half of this, and the remainder is unexplained. D and trimming were read from the DNA, whereas the V and J calls and clone size are those reported in that table. The table for this sample lists about 86,000 clones; approximately 91% of them were counted only once. The ten largest clones capture less than 6% of the sample.

During the collection period, no infections or other immune events were recorded for the healthy donors. Healthy-donor blood repertoires served as a training cohort to calibrate time-dependent variance in a beta-binomial model of T-cell clone differential abundance. There were roughly 10 healthy donors in the training cohort, of whom 3 were female and 7 were male. An age range of roughly 29 to 64 years, with an average of around 42 years, was recorded for the donors. Obtained from a commercial supplier, whole blood was collected from each healthy donor at three time points set two to three weeks apart. Genomic DNA was extracted from unsorted whole blood for immunosequencing.

The clonotype comes from a person aged 18-70 years in good health. The sequencing sample was made of blood. The V and J segments used are TRBV10-3 and TRBJ2-3, and 15 bases in between align with TRBD2. The sequenced DNA is TGTGCCATCAGTGAACGGACTAGCGGGGGGGACACAGATACGCAGTATTTT. Its protein is CAISERTSGGDTDTQYF.